What follows are 4 T cell receptor beta chains derived from one specimen sequenced in a study of blood T cells in healthy people across ages. Sample-barcoded 5' priming and a J-beta primer mix drove a second PCR of roughly 7 to 11 cycles. TCRdb reanalysed the 5' RACE reads using MiXCR and keeps one entry per CDR3 protein. The repertoire includes some 1 million distinct CDR3 sequences, 35% to 55% of them detected once, and about 19% sits in the top ten. Sequenced input: blood. All receptors derive from a woman aged 60-75 years in good health.

This clonotype was seen a handful of times. V usage is TRBV11-2 and J usage is TRBJ2-7; 7 positions match TRBD1. CDR3 length equals 13 residues. From germline, CDR1 is SGHAT and CDR2 FQNNGV. V was clipped by 6 bases and J by 7 bases; unmatched bases: 9. The CDR3 DNA reads TGTGCCAGCAGAAGGCAGGGGGAAATAGAGCAGTACTTC. The encoded protein is CASRRQGEIEQYF.

The chain combines TRBV5-1 with TRBJ2-7, with 7 bases aligning to TRBD2. J gave up 2 bases and V 0 bases, and 5 bases lay outside the gene matches. The CDR3 is 15 amino acids. Germline V CDR1 and CDR2: SGHRS, YFSETQ. CDR3 residues: CASSLVPSGTYEQYF. The CDR3 DNA reads TGCGCCAGCAGCTTGGTACCTAGCGGAACCTACGAGCAGTACTTC.

This clonotype showed up just a few times. V usage is TRBV10-3 and J usage is TRBJ1-5; TRBD1 might be the D (5 bases). Germline CDR1 and CDR2: ENHRY and SYGVKD. The CDR3 runs to 15 residues. V shed 0 bases and J shed 7 bases, with 13 bases lying between them. The chain's CDR3 is CAISESSGAGQPQHF. CDR3 nucleotide sequence: TGTGCCATCAGTGAGTCCTCCGGGGCCGGCCAGCCCCAGCATTTT.

The chain combines TRBV4-1 with TRBJ2-4, with D perhaps matching TRBD1 (6 bases). The J call may be wrong; the DNA end is better matched by TRBJ2-7. Germline loops: CDR1 MGHRA, CDR2 YSYEKL. The CDR3 runs to 17 residues. The CDR3 sequence: CASSQETTGPRSYEQYF. The CDR3 DNA follows: TGCGCCAGCAGCCAAGAAACGACAGGCCCGCGTAGCTACGAGCAGTACTTC.